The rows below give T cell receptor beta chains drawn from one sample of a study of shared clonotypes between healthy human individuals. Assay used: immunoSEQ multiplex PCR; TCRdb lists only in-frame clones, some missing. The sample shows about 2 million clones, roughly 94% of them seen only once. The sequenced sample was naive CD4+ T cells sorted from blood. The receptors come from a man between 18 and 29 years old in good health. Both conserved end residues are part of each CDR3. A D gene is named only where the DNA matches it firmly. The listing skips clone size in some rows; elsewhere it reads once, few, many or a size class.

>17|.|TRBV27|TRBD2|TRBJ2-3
CASSFGTSGESTDTQYF
TGTGCCAGCAGTTTCGGGACTAGCGGGGAGTCCACAGATACGCAGTATTTT
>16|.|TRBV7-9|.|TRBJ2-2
CASSLSLGPGTGELFF
TGTGCCAGCAGCTTAAGTCTGGGGCCGGGTACCGGGGAGCTGTTTTTT
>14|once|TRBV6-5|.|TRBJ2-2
CASSRGLGSGELFF
TGTGCCAGCAGCAGAGGGCTAGGGTCCGGGGAGCTGTTTTTT
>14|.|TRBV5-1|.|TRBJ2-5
CASSLPSRGETQYF
TGCGCCAGCAGCTTGCCCAGCAGGGGAGAGACCCAGTACTTC
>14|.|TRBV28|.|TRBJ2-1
CASSLGGTYNEQFF
TGTGCCAGCAGTTTAGGGGGAACCTACAATGAGCAGTTCTTC
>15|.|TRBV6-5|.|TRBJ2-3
CASSYSRGLTDTQYF
TGTGCCAGCAGTTACTCAAGGGGCCTCACAGATACGCAGTATTTT
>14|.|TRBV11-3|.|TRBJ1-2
CASSRRMGGHGYTF
TGTGCCAGCAGCCGGAGGATGGGGGGGCACGGCTACACCTTC
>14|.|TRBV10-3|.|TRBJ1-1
CAISVGATNTEAFF
TGTGCCATCAGTGTTGGGGCCACAAACACTGAAGCTTTCTTT
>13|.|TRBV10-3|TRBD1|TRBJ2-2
CAIDRGGTGELFF
TGTGCCATCGACAGGGGAGGCACCGGGGAGCTGTTTTTT
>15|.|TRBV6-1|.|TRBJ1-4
CASSETPGSGEKLFF
TGTGCCAGCAGTGAAACCCCCGGGTCTGGTGAAAAACTGTTTTTT
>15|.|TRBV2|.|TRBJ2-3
CASSYRRAGTDTQYF
TGTGCCAGCAGTTATCGGAGGGCCGGGACAGATACGCAGTATTTT
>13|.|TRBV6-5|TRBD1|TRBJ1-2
CASRVTGDYGHTF
TGTGCCAGCAGAGTGACAGGGGACTATGGCCACACCTTC
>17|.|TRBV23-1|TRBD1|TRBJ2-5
CASGQDEGQGVPETQYF
TGCGCCAGCGGGCAAGATGAGGGACAGGGGGTCCCGGAGACCCAGTACTTC
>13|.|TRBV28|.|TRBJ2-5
CASSEANQETQYF
TGTGCCAGCAGTGAAGCGAACCAAGAGACCCAGTACTTC
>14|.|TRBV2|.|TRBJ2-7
CASSQPGRLYEQYF
TGTGCCAGCAGTCAACCGGGACGTCTCTACGAGCAGTACTTC
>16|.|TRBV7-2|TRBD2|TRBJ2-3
CASSPGLAGASDTQYF
TGTGCCAGCAGCCCTGGACTAGCGGGGGCTTCAGATACGCAGTATTTT
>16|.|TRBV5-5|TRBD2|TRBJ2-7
CASSLGPGGPFYEQYF
TGTGCCAGCAGCTTGGGCCCGGGAGGGCCCTTTTACGAGCAGTACTTC
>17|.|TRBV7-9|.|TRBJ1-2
CASSPQRAGRNEDGYTF
TGTGCCAGCAGCCCCCAGCGGGCGGGGAGGAATGAAGATGGCTACACCTTC
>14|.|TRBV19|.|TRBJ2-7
CASSIAHRGYEQYF
TGTGCCAGTAGTATAGCGCACAGAGGATACGAGCAGTACTTC
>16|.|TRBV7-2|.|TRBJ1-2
CASSEGVAKPNYGYTF
TGTGCCAGCAGCGAAGGCGTGGCTAAGCCCAACTATGGCTACACCTTC
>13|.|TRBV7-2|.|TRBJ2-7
CASSQEVSYEQYF
TGTGCCAGCAGCCAAGAGGTCTCCTACGAGCAGTACTTC
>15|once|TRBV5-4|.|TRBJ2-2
CASSLRRTNTGELFF
TGTGCCAGCAGCTTGAGGCGGACGAACACCGGGGAGCTGTTTTTT
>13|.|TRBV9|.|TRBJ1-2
CASNRLGGYGYTF
TGTGCCAGCAACAGGTTAGGTGGCTATGGCTACACCTTC
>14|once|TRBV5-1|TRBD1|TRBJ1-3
CASSSGTVGNTIYF
TGCGCCAGCAGCTCGGGGACAGTTGGAAACACCATATATTTT
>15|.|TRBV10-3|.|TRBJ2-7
CAISESRGNLLEQYF
TGTGCCATCAGTGAGTCTAGAGGGAACCTCCTCGAGCAGTACTTC
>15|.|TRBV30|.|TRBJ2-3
CAWSVRFGSGDTQYF
TGTGCCTGGAGTGTACGTTTCGGATCGGGGGATACGCAGTATTTT
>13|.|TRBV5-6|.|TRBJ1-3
CASSLAFGNTIYF
TGTGCCAGCAGCTTGGCATTTGGAAACACCATATATTTT
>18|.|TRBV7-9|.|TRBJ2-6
CASSPRLGYGSGANVLTF
TGTGCCAGCAGCCCACGCCTAGGATACGGCTCTGGGGCCAACGTCCTGACTTTC
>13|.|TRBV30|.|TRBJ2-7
CAWSGVRPYEQYF
TGTGCCTGGAGTGGAGTCAGGCCTTACGAGCAGTACTTC
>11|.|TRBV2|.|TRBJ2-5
CASSVEETQYF
TGTGCCAGCAGTGTAGAAGAGACCCAGTACTTC
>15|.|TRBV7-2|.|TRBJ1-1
CASSLVAGVNTEAFF
TGTGCCAGCAGCTTAGTGGCAGGGGTAAACACTGAAGCTTTCTTT
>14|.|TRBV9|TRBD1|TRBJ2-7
CASSATGQAYEQYF
TGTGCCAGCAGCGCCACGGGACAGGCTTACGAGCAGTACTTC
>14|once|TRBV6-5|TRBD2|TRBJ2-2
CASTNSGGTGELFF
TGTGCCAGCACAAATTCGGGGGGCACCGGGGAGCTGTTTTTT
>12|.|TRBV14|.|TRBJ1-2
CASSQDGISYTF
TGTGCCAGCAGCCAAGATGGGATAAGCTACACCTTC
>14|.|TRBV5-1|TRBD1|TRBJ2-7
CASSPGQGLYEQYF
TGCGCCAGCAGTCCGGGACAGGGGCTTTACGAGCAGTACTTC
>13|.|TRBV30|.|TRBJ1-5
CAWSGQANQPQHF
TGTGCCTGGAGTGGACAGGCTAATCAGCCCCAGCATTTT
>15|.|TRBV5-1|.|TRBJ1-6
CASSAEGSGGSPLHF
TGCGCCAGCTCGGCGGAGGGGTCTGGGGGGTCACCCCTCCACTTT
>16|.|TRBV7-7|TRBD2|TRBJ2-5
CASSPRIAGGGETQYF
TGTGCTAGCAGCCCCCGGATAGCGGGAGGTGGGGAGACCCAGTACTTC
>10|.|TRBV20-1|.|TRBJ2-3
CSARRDTQYF
TGCAGTGCTAGGCGCGATACGCAGTATTTT
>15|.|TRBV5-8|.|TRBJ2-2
CASSLVLWSSGELFF
TGTGCCAGCAGCTTGGTACTGTGGAGTTCCGGGGAGCTGTTTTTT
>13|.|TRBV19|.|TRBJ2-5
CASSMEGGAKQYF
TGTGCCAGTAGTATGGAAGGGGGGGCGAAGCAGTACTTC
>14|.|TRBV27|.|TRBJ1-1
CASTGRPENTEAFF
TGTGCCAGCACCGGGCGGCCCGAGAACACTGAAGCTTTCTTT
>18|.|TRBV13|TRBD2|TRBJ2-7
CASSLMVTSGGHTYEQYF
TGTGCCAGCAGCTTAATGGTGACTAGCGGGGGGCACACCTACGAGCAGTACTTC
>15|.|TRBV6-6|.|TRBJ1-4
CASSTFGGAGEKLFF
TGTGCCAGCAGCACCTTCGGAGGGGCTGGTGAAAAACTGTTTTTT
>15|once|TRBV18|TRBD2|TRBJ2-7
CASSSSSGRAFEQYF
TGTGCCAGCTCATCATCCAGCGGGAGGGCGTTTGAGCAGTACTTC
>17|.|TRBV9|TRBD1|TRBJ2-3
CASSVGGKGAWTDTQYF
TGTGCCAGCAGCGTAGGGGGTAAGGGGGCATGGACAGATACGCAGTATTTT
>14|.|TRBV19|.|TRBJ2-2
CASRTGSATGELFF
TGTGCCAGTAGAACAGGGTCGGCCACCGGGGAGCTGTTTTTT
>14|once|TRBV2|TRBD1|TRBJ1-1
CASSLDRGGTEAFF
TGTGCCAGCAGCCTGGACAGGGGAGGGACTGAAGCTTTCTTT
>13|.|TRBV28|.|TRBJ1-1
CASSRGHNTEAFF
TGTGCCAGCAGCCGGGGACACAACACTGAAGCTTTCTTT
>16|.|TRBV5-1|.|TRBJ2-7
CASSLLRQENSYEQYF
TGCGCCAGCAGCCTTTTAAGACAGGAAAACTCCTACGAGCAGTACTTC
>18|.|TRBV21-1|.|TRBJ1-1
CASSKRTGFESGRPEAFF
TGTGCCAGCAGCAAAAGGACAGGCTTCGAGTCAGGGCGCCCTGAAGCTTTCTTT
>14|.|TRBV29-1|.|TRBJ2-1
CSARGLAVVDEQFF
TGCAGCGCCCGGGGGTTAGCGGTCGTGGATGAGCAGTTCTTC
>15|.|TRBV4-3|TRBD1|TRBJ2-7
CASSQGQGGTYEQYF
TGCGCCAGCAGCCAAGGACAGGGGGGGACCTACGAGCAGTACTTC
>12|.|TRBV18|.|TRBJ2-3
CASSPTADTQYF
TGTGCCAGCTCACCAACGGCAGATACGCAGTATTTT
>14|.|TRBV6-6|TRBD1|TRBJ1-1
CASKVGGQTTEAFF
TGTGCCAGCAAGGTAGGGGGCCAAACAACTGAAGCTTTCTTT
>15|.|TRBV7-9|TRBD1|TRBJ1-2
CASSPLQGATNGYTF
TGTGCCAGCAGCCCACTACAGGGGGCGACGAATGGCTACACCTTC
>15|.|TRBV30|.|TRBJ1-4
CAWSVIQGTNEKLFF
TGTGCCTGGAGTGTTATCCAGGGGACTAATGAAAAACTGTTTTTT
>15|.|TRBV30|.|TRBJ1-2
CAWSKNRQTSYGYTF
TGTGCCTGGTCTAAGAACAGGCAAACCTCCTATGGCTACACCTTC